This is a list of T cell receptor beta chains from one sample in a study of OX40 agonist ivuxolimab in advanced cancers. Produced via immunoSEQ multiplex PCR; TCRdb's table is partial and in-frame only. Here the sample spans approximately 47,000 clones, about 88% being singletons. Sequencing was performed on CD4+ or CD8+ T cells sorted from blood, taken in a trial of the OX40 agonist ivuxolimab. These receptors were collected from an adult with an advanced solid tumor such as melanoma, head and neck, liver or kidney cancer. Each CDR3 is given with its conserved first and last residue. The D gene is left open where the match is weak. Size is omitted from some rows. Given values are once, few, many or a class for expanded clones.

V | size | D | CDR3
TRBV28 | - | - | CASSPPRRGGYTF
TRBV5-1 | - | TRBD2 | CASSLGGLAGVETQYF
TRBV4-1 | - | - | CASSPYGPPLANQPQHF
TRBV7-9 | once | - | CASRYTTNKETQYF
TRBV7-2 | - | TRBD2 | CASSLSPAGVMDTQYF
TRBV7-9 | - | - | CASSFFEDTEAFF
TRBV6-5 | - | - | CASRSSYNSPLHF
TRBV5-4 | - | TRBD1 | CASSSWTGSETQYF
TRBV6-5 | once | TRBD2 | CASRRAGDDTQYF
TRBV6-6 | - | - | CASSPRGGGSDTQYF
TRBV4-2 | - | - | CASSLGQSVDGAQYF
TRBV30 | - | TRBD1 | CAWSVTGGAPYEQYF
TRBV18 | - | - | CASSRGTATGSYEQYF
TRBV4-3 | - | - | CASSQSLGVYGYTF
TRBV7-3 | - | - | CASSPLRQGGNQPQHF
TRBV27 | - | - | CASSFSPLQSNTEAFF
TRBV7-9 | - | TRBD2 | CASSPSIRTSGSSYNEQFF
TRBV14 | - | TRBD2 | CASSQSSGTSGRGRGLTQYF
TRBV19 | - | - | CASKAPGFLNTGELFF
TRBV27 | - | TRBD2 | CASSLTSGRMRDTQYF
TRBV18 | - | - | CASSPPGQGRYEQYF
TRBV19 | - | TRBD1 | CASSIEGRGRTEAFF